The next 11 T cell receptor beta chains were all read from a single sample in a study of cytomegalovirus exposure and HLA in healthy donors. The PCR ran on 60 Vbeta and 13 Jbeta primers. The assay was immunoSEQ multiplex PCR, and TCRdb's table has in-frame clones only and misses some. The data show about 160,000 clones, with roughly 84% seen just once and under 8% held by the top ten. The sequenced sample consisted of PBMCs. The receptor set was obtained from a man in his fifties or sixties in good health and CMV-seropositive.

J is TRBJ2-5 and V is TRBV2; 11 nucleotides align to TRBD2. The CDR3 consists of 15 residues. Germline V gene sequence: CDR1 SNHLY, CDR2 FYNNEI. V was clipped by 4 bases and J by 1 base; unmatched bases: 2. CDR3 nucleotide sequence: TGTGCCAGCAGTGGACTAGCGGGGACCCAAGAGACCCAGTACTTC. Encoded protein: CASSGLAGTQETQYF.

The rearrangement links TRBV29-1 to TRBJ2-3; 7 nucleotides match TRBD2. Losses at the gene ends were 7 bases for V and 5 bases for J; bases not matched to a gene: 0. Germline loops: CDR1 SQVTM, CDR2 ANQGSEA. The CDR3 length is 10 residues. The CDR3 here is CSGGGDTQYF. The CDR3 DNA sequence: TGCAGCGGGGGGGGAGATACGCAGTATTTT.

The chain employs TRBV10-3 and TRBJ1-3; D is unresolved. The CDR3 spans 12 residues. Trimming took off 5 bases at V and 1 base at J, with 3 bases between the two ends. CDR1 and CDR2 (germline): ENHRY, SYGVKD. CDR3 sequence: CAISLSGNTIYF. The CDR3 DNA reads TGTGCCATCAGTTTATCTGGAAACACCATATATTTT.

CDR3 in amino acids: CASSPRTGPGGYTF. CDR3 DNA: TGTGCCAGCAGCCCGAGGACAGGGCCAGGTGGCTACACCTTC. The chain is built from TRBV5-4 and TRBJ1-2; 8 positions match TRBD1. This CDR3 is built from 14 residues. The germline CDR1 and CDR2 sequences are SGHNT and YYREEE (reference sequence). With 4 bases clipped from V and 7 bases from J, the junction kept 9 bases outside the gene matches.

The chain carries TRBV29-1 and TRBJ2-6; 8 nucleotides line up with TRBD2. Losses at the gene ends were 4 bases for V and 0 bases for J; bases not matched to a gene: 5. Germline V gene data show CDR1 as SQVTM and CDR2 as ANQGSEA. The CDR3 is 16 residues long. CDR3 DNA: TGCAGCGTTGGGCTAGCGGGTGCCTCTGGGGCCAACGTCCTGACTTTC. Protein product: CSVGLAGASGANVLTF.

CDR3 DNA sequence: TGTGCCAGCTCACCGGACAGGGCCCAAGAGACCCAGTACTTC. As protein: CASSPDRAQETQYF. The chain has TRBV18 and TRBJ2-5; 8 nucleotides match TRBD1. With 3 bases clipped from V and 1 base from J, the junction kept 1 base outside the gene matches. The CDR3 consists of 14 residues. Per germline, CDR1 KGHSH and CDR2 LQKENI.

This clone was seen only once. The genes are TRBV2 and TRBJ2-5; D is perhaps TRBD1 (7 bases). V was trimmed by 2 bases and J by 2 bases, leaving 15 bases between them. The CDR3 is made up of 16 amino acids. Germline lookup yields CDR1 SNHLY and CDR2 FYNNEI. This CDR3 is CASSEPAGGGQETQYF. The CDR3 DNA sequence: TGTGCCAGCAGTGAACCGGCAGGGGGAGGACAAGAGACCCAGTACTTC.

About this clone: The junction departs from the called germline gene at one end, perhaps through a read error. The sample holds other DNA sequences that translate to the same CDR3. The chain combines TRBV6-1 with TRBJ1-6, with TRBD1 as a possible D gene (6 bases). Per germline, CDR1 MNHNS and CDR2 SASEGT. The CDR3 has 13 amino acids. The CDR3 protein is CASTAGDNSPLHF. The CDR3 DNA is TGTGCCAGCACGGCAGGGGATAATTCACCTCTCCACTTT.

This clone came up many times. The chain uses TRBV19 and TRBJ1-1; D gene uncertain. The CDR3 is 14 residues long. From germline, CDR1 is LNHDA and CDR2 SQIVND (reference sequence). V lost 7 bases and J 7 bases, leaving 19 bases between the germline ends. The CDR3, as DNA: TGTGCCAGTACCCCCGGGGTCGGGGTTGGTGAAGCTTTCTTT. Its translation is CASTPGVGVGEAFF.

This clone came up a few times. V gene TRBV5-1 combines with J gene TRBJ2-7; perhaps TRBD2 as D (5 bases). This CDR3 region has 15 residues. V was trimmed by 0 bases and J by 5 bases, leaving 15 bases between them. The germline CDR1 and CDR2 sequences are SGHRS and YFSETQ. The CDR3, as DNA: TGCGCCAGCAGCTTGGAGCGGCCCCCAAGGGACGAGCAGTACTTC. This sequence encodes CASSLERPPRDEQYF.

CDR3 sequence reads: CASSMGLAGHNEQFF. The CDR3 DNA follows: TGTGCCAGCAGCATGGGACTAGCGGGGCACAATGAGCAGTTCTTC. The chain employs TRBV7-2 and TRBJ2-1, with 13 bases identical to TRBD2. The trim removed 5 bases at V and 5 bases at J, leaving 3 bases unmatched. CDR3 length: 15 amino acids. Germline CDR1 is SGHTA and CDR2 is FQGNSA.